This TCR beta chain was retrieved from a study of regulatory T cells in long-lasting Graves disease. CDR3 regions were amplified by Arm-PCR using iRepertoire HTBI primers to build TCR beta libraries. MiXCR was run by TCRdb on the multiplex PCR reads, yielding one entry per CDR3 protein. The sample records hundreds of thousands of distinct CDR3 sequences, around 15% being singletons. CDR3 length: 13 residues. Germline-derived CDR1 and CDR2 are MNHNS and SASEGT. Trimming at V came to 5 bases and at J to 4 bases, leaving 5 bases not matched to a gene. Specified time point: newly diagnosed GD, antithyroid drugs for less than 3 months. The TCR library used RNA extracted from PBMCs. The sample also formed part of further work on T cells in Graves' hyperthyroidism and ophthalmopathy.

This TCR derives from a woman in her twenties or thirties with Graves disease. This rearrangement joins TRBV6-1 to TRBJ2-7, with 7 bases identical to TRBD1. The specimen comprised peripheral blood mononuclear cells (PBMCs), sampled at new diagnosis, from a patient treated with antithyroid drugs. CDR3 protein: CASSRGQLYEQYF. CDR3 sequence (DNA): TGTGCCAGCAGTCGGGGACAGCTGTACGAGCAGTACTTC.